These 26 T cell receptor beta chains share one sample of origin, sequenced in a study of blood T cell repertoires in COVID-19. Using immunoSEQ multiplex PCR, the repertoire was profiled, and TCRdb retains in-frame clones only, with some absent. The table records around 270,000 clones, approximately 81% of them present only once. Specimen: peripheral blood. Receptor source: a man in his sixties with acute or convalescent COVID-19.

Remarks on this clone: The same CDR3 also results from other DNA sequences found in this sample. This chain links TRBV9 with TRBJ1-2, with 7 nucleotides matching TRBD1. V lost 2 bases and J lost 2; bases outside the gene matches: 0. The CDR3 is 13 amino acids. CDR1 SGDLS and CDR2 YYNGEE come from the germline V gene. CDR3 DNA: TGTGCCAGCAGCGTGACAGGGAACTATGGCTACACCTTC. This codes for CASSVTGNYGYTF.

The V gene is TRBV29-1, the J gene TRBJ1-2; 7 bases match TRBD1. V shed 8 bases and J 5 bases; nucleotides not matched to a gene: 14. Germline loops: CDR1 SQVTM, CDR2 ANQGSEA. CDR3 length: 14 residues. CDR3 in DNA: TGCAGCATTTCCAAGGGTGACAGGGCGTATGGCTACACCTTC. It codes for CSISKGDRAYGYTF.

This clone was picked up a small number of times. This chain connects TRBV4-2 to TRBJ2-3; D ambiguous. The CDR3 extends over 13 amino acids. V lost 1 base and J lost 3, with 5 bases in between. Germline V gene sequence: CDR1 LGHNA, CDR2 YNFKEQ. This CDR3 reads CASSQASTDTQYF. CDR3 DNA sequence: TGTGCCAGCAGCCAAGCTTCTACAGATACGCAGTATTTT.

This clone was detected many times. The chain is built from TRBV29-1 and TRBJ1-2, with TRBD1 matching over 8 bases. Germline CDR1 is SQVTM and CDR2 is ANQGSEA. This CDR3 is built from 13 residues. Trimming removed 6 bases from V and 3 bases from J; junction bases left unmatched: 6. CDR3 loop: CSVGQGIDYGYTF. Here the CDR3 DNA reads TGCAGCGTCGGACAGGGAATCGACTATGGCTACACCTTC.

The chain recombines TRBV4-3 with TRBJ2-3; 13 bases match TRBD2. Trimming removed 4 bases from V and 5 bases from J; junction bases left unmatched: 6. CDR1 and CDR2 from the germline V gene are LGHNA and YSLEER. The CDR3 length is 16 residues. Here the CDR3 reads CASSPGLAGWIDTQYF. The CDR3 coding sequence is TGCGCCAGCAGCCCGGGACTAGCGGGATGGATAGATACGCAGTATTTT.

This clone was counted between two and nine times. The rearrangement links TRBV13 to TRBJ2-2, with 8 bases lining up with TRBD2. The CDR3 has 15 amino acids. Germline-derived CDR1 and CDR2 are PRHDT and FYEKMQ (reference sequence). The ends lost 5 bases at V and 10 bases at J; junction bases unmatched: 12. This CDR3 is CASSPPGGRLAELFF. The CDR3 DNA follows: TGTGCCAGCAGCCCCCCGGGCGGGAGGTTAGCGGAGCTGTTTTTT.

The chain employs TRBV6-5 and TRBJ1-2, with TRBD1 identical over 7 bases. With V trimmed by 10 bases and J by 2 bases, 7 bases remained unmatched. Looked up from germline, CDR1 is MNHEY and CDR2 is SVGAGI. This CDR3 spans 13 amino acids. CDR3 nucleotide sequence: TGTGCCACCACCACAGGGGCAAACTATGGCTACACCTTC. Translation gives CATTTGANYGYTF.

The chain employs TRBV6-5 and TRBJ1-2; D is possibly TRBD1 (6 bases). CDR1 MNHEY and CDR2 SVGAGI come from the germline V gene. The V and J ends lost 8 bases and 8 bases respectively, with 18 bases between them. This CDR3 spans 13 amino acids. The chain's CDR3 is CASGLRGMSGYTF. The DNA of the CDR3 is TGTGCCAGCGGCCTTAGGGGGATGTCGGGCTACACCTTC.

The chain carries TRBV7-9 and TRBJ2-7, with 8 nucleotides matching TRBD2. Germline CDR1 is SEHNR and CDR2 is FQNEAQ (reference sequence). Losses at the gene ends were 5 bases for V and 6 bases for J; bases not matched to a gene: 6. The CDR3 has 13 residues. This chain's CDR3 is CASSATSASEQYF. As DNA, the CDR3 is TGTGCCAGCAGCGCGACTAGCGCGTCCGAGCAGTACTTC.

V is TRBV19 and J is TRBJ2-7; 10 nucleotides line up with TRBD2. This CDR3 comprises 14 residues. V shed 4 bases and J 2 bases; nucleotides not matched to a gene: 2. Germline loops: CDR1 LNHDA, CDR2 SQIVND (reference sequence). The CDR3 loop is CASSNSGRAYEQYF. The DNA of the CDR3 is TGTGCCAGTAGTAACAGCGGGAGGGCCTACGAGCAGTACTTC.

This rearrangement joins TRBV6-5 to TRBJ2-1; TRBD2 matches at 9 bases. This CDR3 is 15 amino acids long. V dropped 6 bases and J dropped 7; count of bases not matched to a gene: 10. Germline CDR1 reads MNHEY; CDR2 reads SVGAGI. The CDR3: CASSNQAGGLNEQFF. DNA for the CDR3: TGTGCCAGCAGCAACCAGGCGGGAGGGCTAAATGAGCAGTTCTTC.

The V call is TRBV18, the J call TRBJ1-1, with D possibly matching TRBD1 (6 bases). The germline CDR1 and CDR2 sequences are KGHSH and LQKENI. V was trimmed by 1 base and J by 8 bases, leaving 23 bases between them. This CDR3 contains 17 residues. The CDR3 spells CASSPRQVAGSDREAFF. The CDR3 coding sequence is TGTGCCAGCTCACCACGACAGGTCGCTGGATCCGACAGGGAAGCTTTCTTT. Full variable domain (rest looked up from reference TRBV18 and TRBJ1-1): NAGVMQNPRHLVRRRGQEARLRCSPMKGHSHVYWYRQLPEEGLKFMVYLQKENIIDESGMPKERFSAEFPKEGPSILRIQQVVRGDSAAYFCASSPRQVAGSDREAFFGQGTRLTVV.

There are a few counts of this clone. The chain has TRBV6-4 and TRBJ2-1, with a possible D match to TRBD1 (6 bases). V dropped 3 bases and J dropped 4 bases, with 13 bases sitting between them. Germline CDR1 is MRHNA and CDR2 is SNTAGT. This CDR3 region has 15 residues. CDR3: CASSDGGGSYNEQFF. DNA for the CDR3: TGTGCCAGCAGTGATGGTGGGGGCTCATACAATGAGCAGTTCTTC.

This sequence joins TRBV27 and TRBJ1-5; TRBD1 matches at 7 bases. In germline, CDR1 is MNHEY, CDR2 SMNVEV (reference sequence). Losses at the gene ends were 10 bases for V and 4 bases for J; bases not matched to a gene: 10. CDR3 size: 14 residues. The CDR3 loop reads CATSSGQLNQPQHF. The DNA of the CDR3 is TGTGCCACCTCGTCGGGACAGCTAAATCAGCCCCAGCATTTT.

V and J are TRBV15 and TRBJ2-1; TRBD2 aligns across 14 bases. J gave up 7 bases and V 4 bases, and 6 bases lay outside the gene matches. The CDR3 consists of 16 residues. The germline V gene encodes CDR1 LNHNV and CDR2 YYDKDF (reference sequence). The CDR3: CATSNLWTSGRNEQFF. The DNA of the CDR3 is TGTGCCACCAGCAACCTATGGACTAGCGGGAGGAATGAGCAGTTCTTC.

This clone was counted a few times. The junction departs from the called germline gene at one end, perhaps through a read error. V and J are TRBV2 and TRBJ2-2; 12 bases line up with TRBD2. The CDR3 is 16 residues long. The germline V gene encodes CDR1 SNHLY and CDR2 FYNNEI. CDR3 amino acids: CASREGLAGTTGELFF. The CDR3 nucleotides read TGTGCCAGCAGAGAAGGACTAGCGGGGACCACCGGGGAGCTGTTTTTT.

The rearrangement links TRBV12-5 to TRBJ1-1, with 7 bases fitting TRBD1. V lost 5 bases and J lost 8; bases outside the gene matches: 5. The CDR3 has 12 amino acids. Germline CDR1 is LGHNT and CDR2 is FRNRAP. Written as DNA, the CDR3 is TGTGCTAGTGGTCATCCGGGACAGGAAGCTTTCTTT. Translated, it gives CASGHPGQEAFF.

The CDR3 DNA sequence: TGTGCCAGCAGCTTGTACAGGGGTGTCACTGAAGCTTTCTTT. Its translation: CASSLYRGVTEAFF. The chain employs TRBV5-6 and TRBJ1-1; the match to TRBD1 covers 7 bases. With 1 base clipped from V and 4 bases from J, the junction kept 4 bases outside the gene matches. CDR3 length equals 14 residues. CDR1 SGHDT and CDR2 YYEEEE come from the germline V gene. Based on the CDR3 plus reference TRBV5-6 and TRBJ1-1, the full variable domain is DAGVTQSPTHLIKTRGQQVTLRCSPKSGHDTVSWYQQALGQGPQFIFQYYEEEERQRGNFPDRFSGHQFPNYSSELNVNALLLGDSALYLCASSLYRGVTEAFFGQGTRLTVV.

The CDR3: CSATQGYEQYF. The CDR3 DNA follows: TGCAGTGCGACACAGGGCTACGAGCAGTACTTC. This chain joins TRBV20-1 and TRBJ2-7, with D perhaps TRBD1 (6 bases). V lost 6 bases to trimming and J lost 3 bases, with 9 bases between them. The CDR3 contains 11 residues. Germline assignment: CDR1 DFQATT and CDR2 SNEGSKA (reference sequence).

This chain links TRBV24-1 with TRBJ2-1; 13 bases fit TRBD2. V lost 9 bases to trimming and J lost 7 bases; unmatched junction nucleotides: 5. In germline, CDR1 is KGHDR, CDR2 SFDVKD. The length of the CDR3 is 14 residues. CDR3 sequence reads: CATSGTSGNNEQFF. The CDR3 nucleotides are TGTGCCACCTCGGGGACTAGCGGGAATAATGAGCAGTTCTTC.

The gene calls are TRBV7-9 and TRBJ1-1, with 9 bases aligning to TRBD1. The CDR3 extends over 14 amino acids. CDR1 SEHNR and CDR2 FQNEAQ come from the germline V gene (reference sequence). V was pared by 1 base and J by 5 bases, with 2 bases of the junction left unmatched. The CDR3, as DNA: TGTGCCAGCAGCTTAGACAGGGGGCATACTGAAGCTTTCTTT. It encodes CASSLDRGHTEAFF.

This clone has just one count. The rearrangement links TRBV19 to TRBJ2-2; D might be TRBD1 (5 bases). Per the germline V gene, CDR1 is LNHDA and CDR2 is SQIVND (reference sequence). This CDR3 spans 13 amino acids. Trimming removed 7 bases from V and 6 bases from J, with 12 bases in between. CDR3 DNA: TGTGCCAGTAAGGCAGGGTGGTCCGGGGAGCTGTTTTTT. It translates to CASKAGWSGELFF.

V is TRBV9 and J is TRBJ2-7; D remains ambiguous. This CDR3 comprises 13 residues. V was pared by 4 bases and J by 6 bases, with 14 bases between. From germline, CDR1 is SGDLS and CDR2 YYNGEE. This CDR3 reads CASSPGYPSEQYF. In nucleotides, the CDR3 is TGTGCCAGCAGCCCCGGTTACCCCTCCGAGCAGTACTTC.

The chain's CDR3 is CASSWTGQLTANYGYTF. DNA for the CDR3: TGTGCCAGCAGCTGGACGGGACAGCTTACGGCTAACTATGGCTACACCTTC. The chain recombines TRBV7-9 with TRBJ1-2; 7 bases match TRBD1. Germline CDR1 and CDR2: SEHNR and FQNEAQ (reference sequence). The junction had 11 bases not matched to a gene; V was cut back by 4 bases and J by 0 bases. The CDR3 is 17 residues long.

The chain has TRBV7-8 and TRBJ2-5; D might be TRBD1 (6 bases). There are 13 residues in the CDR3. Germline-derived CDR1 and CDR2 are SGHVS and FQNEAQ. With 5 bases removed from V and 5 bases from J, the gap between germline ends came to 12 bases. The CDR3 here is CASSHRVRETQYF. For the CDR3, the DNA is TGTGCCAGCAGCCACAGGGTTCGGGAGACCCAGTACTTC.

The rearrangement uses TRBV19 and TRBJ1-1; TRBD1 is a possible D gene (6 bases). The CDR3 has 17 amino acids. Germline CDR1 and CDR2: LNHDA and SQIVND (reference sequence). The V gene lost 2 bases and the J gene lost 3 bases, with 19 bases spanning the gap. The CDR3 loop is CASSISQGKIPDTEAFF. DNA of the CDR3: TGTGCCAGTAGTATATCACAGGGAAAAATCCCGGACACTGAAGCTTTCTTT.